Here is one T cell receptor beta chain with its context. This specimen comes from a study of OX40 agonist ivuxolimab in advanced cancers. The method was immunoSEQ multiplex PCR; TCRdb's version includes in-frame clones alone and lacks a portion of them. This repertoire shows under 85,000 clones, roughly 85% found once; its top ten account for 4.1%. The specimen comprised CD4+ or CD8+ T cells sorted from blood, sampled in a trial of the OX40 agonist ivuxolimab. The receptor was derived from an adult with an advanced solid tumor such as melanoma, head and neck, liver or kidney cancer.

In nucleotides, the CDR3 is TGTGCCAGCAGCGACAGGGTGGCGAACACTGAAGCTTTCTTT. It translates to CASSDRVANTEAFF. The chain recombines TRBV2 with TRBJ1-1, with 7 bases lining up with TRBD1. The CDR3 has 14 residues. V lost 6 bases, J lost 1 base, and 5 bases stayed unmatched. Germline V gene sequence: CDR1 SNHLY, CDR2 FYNNEI.